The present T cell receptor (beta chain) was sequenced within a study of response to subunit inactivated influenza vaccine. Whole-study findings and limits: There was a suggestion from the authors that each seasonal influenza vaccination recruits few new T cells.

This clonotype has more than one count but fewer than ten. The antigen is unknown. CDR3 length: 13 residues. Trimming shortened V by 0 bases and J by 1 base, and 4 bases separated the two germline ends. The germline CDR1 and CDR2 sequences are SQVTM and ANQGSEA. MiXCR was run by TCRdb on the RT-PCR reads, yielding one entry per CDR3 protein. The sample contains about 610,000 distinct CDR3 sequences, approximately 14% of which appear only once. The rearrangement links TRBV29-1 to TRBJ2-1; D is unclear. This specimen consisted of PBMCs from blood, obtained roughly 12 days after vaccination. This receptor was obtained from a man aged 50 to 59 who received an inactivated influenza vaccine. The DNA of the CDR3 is TGCAGCGTTGAAGACAAATCCTACAATGAGCAGTTCTTC. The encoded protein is CSVEDKSYNEQFF.